The entry that follows covers one T cell receptor beta chain sequence. Its antigen is not identified. The data were taken from a study of CXCR3-negative and CXCR3-positive naive CD8 T cells. Study findings and constraints: The study found that naive CXCR3-negative and CXCR3-positive cells shared TRBV-TRBJ usage, while memory cells differed.

This CDR3 contains 15 residues. Germline-derived CDR1 and CDR2 are MDHEN and SYDVKM. Researchers prepared the TRB cDNA libraries using 5' RACE with UMI labels. TCRdb re-called the 5' RACE reads; one entry per CDR3 protein, DNA not given. Recorded for this sample: roughly 50,000 distinct CDR3 sequences. The sequencing input was memory CD8+ T cells from blood. V and J are TRBV28 and TRBJ2-3; TCRdb gives TRBD1 as the D gene, but with no DNA this cannot be confirmed. This receptor was taken from a human donor in good health. Some clones in this sample may be carry-over from other donors' samples. The CDR3 protein is CASRDHLQGPDTQYF. The whole variable domain, remainder taken from reference TRBV28 and TRBJ2-3, is DVKVTQSSRYLVKRTGEKVFLECVQDMDHENMFWYRQDPGLGLRLIYFSYDVKMKEKGDIPEGYSVSREKKERFSLILESASTNQTSMYLCASRDHLQGPDTQYFGPGTRLTVL.